The clone carrying this TCR beta chain appeared many times. Its specificity is unknown. This sample stems from a study of CD8 T cells in ankylosing spondylitis. Study-level results: Significantly higher representation of disease-linked clones was reported for matched ankylosing spondylitis synovial fluid. Blood from ankylosing spondylitis patients appeared to carry a characteristic roughly eight-variant TCR beta motif. A number of the motif variants had already been described in reactive arthritis synovial fluid and blood.

CDR3 length: 17 residues. The V gene end was trimmed by 3 bases and the J gene end by 1 base; junction bases not matched to a gene: 10. Germline CDR1 SGDLS, CDR2 YYNGEE. Via MiXCR, TCRdb re-called the 5' RACE reads, giving one row per CDR3 protein. The sample has about 700,000 distinct CDR3 sequences, roughly 20% seen once; the top ten hold around 19%. What was sequenced was blood, either unsorted or a sorted T cell fraction (not recorded which). This TCR was recovered from a male donor with ankylosing spondylitis. The chain recombines TRBV9 with TRBJ2-3, with 8 bases lining up with TRBD2. DNA for the CDR3: TGTGCCAGCAGCGGACCGGGAGGGGGACCGGGCACAGATACGCAGTATTTT. It specifies CASSGPGGGPGTDTQYF.